One sample yielded the 21 T cell receptor beta chains listed below, sequenced in a study of cytomegalovirus exposure and HLA in healthy donors. It was with 60 Vbeta and 13 Jbeta primers that the PCR ran. Only in-frame clones appear in the TCRdb table, and some are missing; sequencing was by immunoSEQ multiplex PCR. This table has fewer than 85,000 clones, 60% to 85% appearing once. Source material: PBMCs. The receptors were sampled from a man aged 18 to 30 in good health and CMV-seropositive.

The gene calls are TRBV5-1 and TRBJ2-3; 8 bases match TRBD1. CDR1 and CDR2 from the germline V gene are SGHRS and YFSETQ. V trimming: 3 bases; J trimming: 3 bases; junction bases outside the gene matches: 12. The CDR3 totals 17 residues. CDR3 in amino acids: CASSSDAGGAGTDTQYF. The CDR3 DNA is TGCGCCAGCAGCTCAGATGCAGGGGGCGCGGGAACAGATACGCAGTATTTT.

The chain uses TRBV6-5 and TRBJ2-5; D not resolved. The CDR3 is 15 residues long. Trimming stripped 0 bases from V and 1 base from J, with 9 bases between. Germline V gives CDR1 MNHEY, CDR2 SVGAGI. CDR3 amino acids: CASSYSFGSQETQYF. The DNA of the CDR3 is TGTGCCAGCAGTTACTCCTTTGGCAGCCAAGAGACCCAGTACTTC.

The rearrangement uses TRBV5-1 and TRBJ2-1, with TRBD1 as a possible D gene (6 bases). Germline V CDR1 and CDR2: SGHRS, YFSETQ. V shed 6 bases and J shed 6 bases, with 13 bases lying between them. This CDR3 contains 13 residues. The DNA for the CDR3 is TGCGCCAGCATGAGGGGGATGTCCAATGAGCAGTTCTTC. Residues: CASMRGMSNEQFF.

This chain joins TRBV4-1 and TRBJ1-4; 8 nucleotides agree with TRBD1. This CDR3 has 19 residues. Germline V gene lookup returns CDR1 MGHRA and CDR2 YSYEKL. After removal of 0 bases from V and 5 bases from J, the junction contained 14 bases not matched to a gene. The CDR3 nucleotides read TGCGCCAGCAGCCAAGATCCGTTCCCGGGACAGGAGGCCAATGAAAAACTGTTTTTT. Its protein is CASSQDPFPGQEANEKLFF.

The chain is built from TRBV9 and TRBJ2-7; 9 bases align to TRBD2. Trimming at V came to 3 bases and at J to 12 bases, leaving 4 bases not matched to a gene. Germline values: CDR1 SGDLS, CDR2 YYNGEE. The CDR3 length is 11 residues. The CDR3 DNA follows: TGTGCCAGCAGCGGTATAGCGGGAGTGTACTTC. This encodes CASSGIAGVYF.

This rearrangement joins TRBV5-4 to TRBJ2-5, with 14 bases that match TRBD2. J was trimmed by 3 bases and V by 1 base; bases with no gene match: 5. The CDR3 is 17 amino acids. Germline CDR1 and CDR2: SGHNT and YYREEE (reference sequence). The CDR3 region has the DNA TGTGCCAGCAGCTTGAGACTAGCGGGAGGGGTGGAAGAGACCCAGTACTTC. Translation gives CASSLRLAGGVEETQYF.

This clone was seen once. This chain connects TRBV10-3 to TRBJ1-1, with a possible D match to TRBD1 (6 bases). CDR1 is ENHRY, CDR2 SYGVKD, per germline. V was cut by 5 bases and J by 4 bases, with 14 bases left in between. The CDR3 has 14 amino acids. CDR3 nucleotides: TGTGCCATCAGTTCCCCTAGGGGGGGCACTGAAGCTTTCTTT. Its translation: CAISSPRGGTEAFF.

The chain recombines TRBV29-1 with TRBJ2-3, with D perhaps matching TRBD2 (5 bases). Germline CDR1 and CDR2: SQVTM and ANQGSEA. The CDR3 has 15 amino acids. Trimming cost V 1 base and J 0 bases, with 11 bases left between them. As DNA, the CDR3 is TGCAGCGTTGAAGGAGGGTTAGGGAGCACAGATACGCAGTATTTT. It encodes CSVEGGLGSTDTQYF.

CDR3 sequence (DNA): TGTGCCAGCAGCGCACAAATAGGGGTTTGGTACAATGAGCAGTTCTTC. Translating gives CASSAQIGVWYNEQFF. The chain combines TRBV9 with TRBJ2-1; D perhaps matches TRBD1 (5 bases). The CDR3 consists of 16 residues. V was clipped by 3 bases and J by 4 bases, with 17 bases between them. The germline V gene encodes CDR1 SGDLS and CDR2 YYNGEE.

In its sample, this clone was seen once. The chain recombines TRBV4-1 with TRBJ2-7; 9 bases match TRBD2. V was pared by 0 bases and J by 0 bases, with 3 bases of the junction left unmatched. Germline V gene sequence: CDR1 MGHRA, CDR2 YSYEKL. The CDR3 covers 16 residues. CDR3: CASSQDGLAISYEQYF. The DNA for the CDR3 is TGCGCCAGCAGCCAAGATGGACTAGCGATCTCCTACGAGCAGTACTTC.

The chain has TRBV9 and TRBJ1-2; TRBD1 is a possible D gene (6 bases). V was pared by 1 base and J by 1 base, with 8 bases between. CDR1 SGDLS and CDR2 YYNGEE come from the germline V gene. The length of the CDR3 is 14 residues. DNA for the CDR3: TGTGCCAGCAGCGTAAGGGACATTAACTATGGCTACACCTTC. As protein: CASSVRDINYGYTF.

This rearrangement joins TRBV5-1 to TRBJ1-1, with a possible D match to TRBD1 (5 bases). This CDR3 spans 13 amino acids. The V and J ends lost 3 bases and 7 bases respectively, with 13 bases between them. CDR1 is SGHRS, CDR2 YFSETQ, per germline. The CDR3 bases are TGCGCCAGCAGCTCCGTAGACAGAGATGAAGCTTTCTTT. Translation gives CASSSVDRDEAFF. The complete variable domain, with remaining parts taken from reference TRBV5-1 and TRBJ1-1, reads KAGVTQTPRYLIKTRGQQVTLSCSPISGHRSVSWYQQTPGQGLQFLFEYFSETQRNKGNFPGRFSGRQFSNSRSEMNVSTLELGDSALYLCASSSVDRDEAFFGQGTRLTVV.

V and J are TRBV14 and TRBJ1-2; D is unresolved. The V gene lost 8 bases and the J gene lost 5 bases, with 3 bases spanning the gap. From germline, CDR1 is SGHDN and CDR2 FVKESK. The CDR3 length is 9 residues. The CDR3 DNA sequence: TGTGCCAGCCGGTATGGCTACACCTTC. Amino acids: CASRYGYTF.

This rearrangement joins TRBV13 to TRBJ2-7; possibly TRBD2 for D (6 bases). The germline gives CDR1 PRHDT, CDR2 FYEKMQ (reference sequence). The CDR3 has 14 residues. The V end was cut by 11 bases, the J end by 6 bases, with 23 bases between. The DNA for the CDR3 is TGTGCCTCGGGGACTCTGGACCACTACGGCGAGCAGTACTTC. Its translation is CASGTLDHYGEQYF. The variable domain in full, completed from reference TRBV13 and TRBJ2-7, reads AAGVIQSPRHLIKEKRETATLKCYPIPRHDTVYWYQQGPGQDPQFLISFYEKMQSDKGSIPDRFSAQQFSDYHSELNMSSLELGDSALYFCASGTLDHYGEQYFGPGTRLTVT.

CDR3: CASSQETSGSDTQYF. The CDR3 coding sequence is TGTGCCAGCAGCCAGGAAACTAGCGGGAGTGATACGCAGTATTTT. J is TRBJ2-3 and V is TRBV4-2, with 11 bases aligning to TRBD2. Trimming took 3 bases from V and 6 from J; bases not matched to a gene: 5. The CDR3 consists of 15 residues. The germline V gene encodes CDR1 LGHNA and CDR2 YNFKEQ.

The chain combines TRBV6-5 with TRBJ2-1; 11 bases are shared with TRBD1. CDR3 length equals 14 residues. The junction had 7 bases not matched to a gene; V was cut back by 6 bases and J by 9 bases. The V gene's germline CDR1 is MNHEY and CDR2 SVGAGI. The CDR3 spells CASRLGQGGSEQFF. In DNA form, the CDR3 reads TGTGCCAGCAGGTTGGGACAGGGGGGCAGTGAGCAGTTCTTC.

This chain connects TRBV5-4 to TRBJ2-7; 7 positions match TRBD1. CDR1 is SGHNT, CDR2 YYREEE, per germline (reference sequence). The V gene end was trimmed by 4 bases and the J gene end by 4 bases; junction bases not matched to a gene: 5. The CDR3 loop spans 13 amino acids. CDR3 nucleotides: TGTGCCAGCAGCATACGGGACAGTTACGAGCAGTACTTC. Protein: CASSIRDSYEQYF.

In this sample, this clone turned up a few times. This sequence joins TRBV25-1 and TRBJ1-3, with D tentatively TRBD1 (6 bases). CDR1 and CDR2 from the germline V gene are MGHDK and SYGVNS. The V gene lost 4 bases and the J gene lost 3 bases, with 13 bases spanning the gap. The CDR3 runs 15 residues. CDR3: CASSANTGSGNTIYF. CDR3 DNA: TGTGCCAGCAGTGCGAATACAGGGAGTGGAAACACCATATATTTT. The whole variable domain, remainder taken from reference TRBV25-1 and TRBJ1-3, is EADIYQTPRYLVIGTGKKITLECSQTMGHDKMYWYQQDPGMELHLIHYSYGVNSTEKGDLSSESTVSRIRTEHFPLTLESARPSHTSQYLCASSANTGSGNTIYFGEGSWLTVV.

The genes are TRBV10-1 and TRBJ1-5; a possible D gene is TRBD1 (5 bases). This CDR3 contains 15 residues. Germline V gene data show CDR1 as WNHNN and CDR2 as SYGVQD (reference sequence). V was clipped by 2 bases and J by 11 bases, with 19 bases between them. This CDR3 is CASSERSGGSRSQHF. The CDR3 bases are TGCGCCAGCAGTGAGAGGTCCGGGGGGAGTAGGTCCCAGCATTTT.

This sequence joins TRBV4-1 and TRBJ2-7; 10 positions agree with TRBD1. J lost 3 bases, V lost 1 base, and 6 bases had no gene match. From germline, CDR1 is MGHRA and CDR2 YSYEKL. This CDR3 is built from 16 residues. The DNA for the CDR3 is TGCGCCAGCAGCCAAGCGCCCGGGACAGGGGACTACGAGCAGTACTTC. As protein: CASSQAPGTGDYEQYF.

The chain joins TRBV5-1 to TRBJ2-7; 9 bases are a match to TRBD2. The CDR3 runs 17 residues. V shed 2 bases, J shed 0 bases, and the junction held 9 bases outside the gene matches. The V gene's germline CDR1 is SGHRS and CDR2 YFSETQ. CDR3 DNA: TGCGCCAGCAGCTTAGGGGCTAGCGGGACAAGCTCCTACGAGCAGTACTTC. This codes for CASSLGASGTSSYEQYF.